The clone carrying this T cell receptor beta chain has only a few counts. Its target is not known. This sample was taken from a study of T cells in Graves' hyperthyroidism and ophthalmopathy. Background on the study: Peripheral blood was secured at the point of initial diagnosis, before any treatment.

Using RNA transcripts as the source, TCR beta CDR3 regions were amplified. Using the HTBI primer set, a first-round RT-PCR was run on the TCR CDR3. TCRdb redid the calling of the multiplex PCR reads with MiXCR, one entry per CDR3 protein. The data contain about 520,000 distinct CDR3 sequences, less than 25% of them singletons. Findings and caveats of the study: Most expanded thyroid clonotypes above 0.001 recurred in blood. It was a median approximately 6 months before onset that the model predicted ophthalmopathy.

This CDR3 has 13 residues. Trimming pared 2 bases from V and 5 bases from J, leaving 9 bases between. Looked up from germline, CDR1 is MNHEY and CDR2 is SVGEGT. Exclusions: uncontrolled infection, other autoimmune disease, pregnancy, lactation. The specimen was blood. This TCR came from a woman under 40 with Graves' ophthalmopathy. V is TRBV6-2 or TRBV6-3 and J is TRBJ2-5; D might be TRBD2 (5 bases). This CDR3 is CASSYLRVETQYF. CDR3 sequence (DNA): TGTGCCAGCAGTTACCTGAGGGTGGAGACCCAGTACTTC.